This T cell receptor beta chain was sequenced for a study of early T cells in non-severe SARS-CoV-2 infection. One entry per CDR3 protein results from TCRdb running MiXCR on the 5' RACE reads. The table has tens of thousands of distinct CDR3 sequences, 10% to 15% seen once. This clonotype was counted between two and nine times. What it binds is unknown. Study-level results: Matches to VDJdb favored anti-spike CD8 responses and missed private and CD4 specificities.

Sequences were derived from whole blood, sampled at baseline. The clonotype comes from an adult who was a healthcare worker with PCR-confirmed SARS-CoV-2 infection or an uninfected control (not recorded which).

The CDR3 reads CASSQEGLPDTQYF. The CDR3 bases are TGTGCCAGCAGCCAGGAGGGCCTGCCAGATACGCAGTATTTT. V is TRBV14 and J is TRBJ2-3; D might be TRBD2 (6 bases). Per germline, CDR1 SGHDN and CDR2 FVKESK. This CDR3 has 14 residues. V was cut by 3 bases and J by 4 bases, with 11 bases left in between.